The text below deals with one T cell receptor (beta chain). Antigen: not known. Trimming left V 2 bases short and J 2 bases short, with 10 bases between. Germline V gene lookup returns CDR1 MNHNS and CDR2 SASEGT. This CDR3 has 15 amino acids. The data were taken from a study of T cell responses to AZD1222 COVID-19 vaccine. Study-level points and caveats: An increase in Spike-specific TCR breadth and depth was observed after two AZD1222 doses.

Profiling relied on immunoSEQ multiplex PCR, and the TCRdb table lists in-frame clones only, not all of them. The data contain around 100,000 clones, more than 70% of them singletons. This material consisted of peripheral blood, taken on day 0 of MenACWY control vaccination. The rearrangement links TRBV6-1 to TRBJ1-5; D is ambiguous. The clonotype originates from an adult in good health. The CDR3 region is CASSEQFFGNQPQHF. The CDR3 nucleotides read TGTGCCAGCAGTGAACAGTTCTTTGGCAATCAGCCCCAGCATTTT.